This T cell receptor beta chain was sequenced during a study of molecular identifiers for immune sequencing clone quantification. About this clonotype: This may be a read error: a much more frequent sequence differs by one nucleotide.

Previously described methods and listed TCR primers were employed for the bulk TCR libraries. From the PCR reads, TCRdb called clonotypes with MiXCR, one entry per CDR3 protein. The table shows over 85,000 distinct CDR3 sequences, with under 40% occurring only once. CDR3 length: 14 amino acids. Germline CDR1 LGHNA, CDR2 YSLEER. With 4 bases removed from V and 1 base from J, the gap between germline ends came to 11 bases. The genes are TRBV4-3 and TRBJ2-7; no definite D call. This sequence was found in a human donor in good health. Some libraries in this study had Jurkat cell RNA spiked in. Input material: naive CD8+ T cells from blood, with Jurkat cell RNA spiked in. Documented subset: FACS-sorted CD8+CD4-CCR7+CD45RA+ naive T cells. The CDR3 reads CASSLDVRSYEQYF. The CDR3, as DNA: TGCGCCAGCAGCCTAGACGTCCGGTCCTACGAGCAGTACTTC.